This TCR beta chain was identified during a study of STAT5B mutations in CD4+ large granular lymphocyte leukemia. The assay was run at survey level. Data came from immunoSEQ multiplex PCR; TCRdb stores just in-frame clones and leaves some out. This sample has some 41,000 clones, with 81% found just once. The sequenced material came from CD4+ T cells from blood buffy coats. This receptor was taken from a human donor in good health.

The CDR3 DNA is TGTGCCAGCAGATCCCCAGGGGATGGCTACACCTTC. Translated: CASRSPGDGYTF. The chain links TRBV6-1 to TRBJ1-2; tentative D call: TRBD1 (6 bases). The CDR3 runs 12 residues. V was trimmed by 6 bases and J by 6 bases, leaving 11 bases between them. CDR1 is MNHNS, CDR2 SASEGT, per germline.